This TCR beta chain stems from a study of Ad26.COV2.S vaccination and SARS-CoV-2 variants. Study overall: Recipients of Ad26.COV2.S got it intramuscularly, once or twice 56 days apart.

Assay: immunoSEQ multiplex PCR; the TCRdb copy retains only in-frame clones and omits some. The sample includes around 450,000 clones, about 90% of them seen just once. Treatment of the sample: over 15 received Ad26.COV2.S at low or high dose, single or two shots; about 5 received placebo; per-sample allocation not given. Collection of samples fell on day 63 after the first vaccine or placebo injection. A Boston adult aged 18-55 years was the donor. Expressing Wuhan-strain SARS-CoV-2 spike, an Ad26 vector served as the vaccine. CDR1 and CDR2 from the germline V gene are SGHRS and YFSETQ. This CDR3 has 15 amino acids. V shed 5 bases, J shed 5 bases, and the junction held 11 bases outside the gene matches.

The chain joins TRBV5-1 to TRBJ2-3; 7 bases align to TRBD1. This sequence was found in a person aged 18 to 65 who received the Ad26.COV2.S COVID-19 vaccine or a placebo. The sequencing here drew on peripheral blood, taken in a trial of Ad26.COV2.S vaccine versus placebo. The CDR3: CASRLPGGDVDTQYF. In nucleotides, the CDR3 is TGCGCCAGCAGGCTCCCAGGGGGAGACGTAGATACGCAGTATTTT.